This note documents a single TCR beta chain sequence. The antigen it recognizes is unknown. No much larger clone exists at a distance of one base, and base qualities are not known. At one collaborating source in Seattle, patients were enrolled during active infection and were followed longitudinally through the course of disease. The collaborating institutions used their own protocols to collect whole blood in K2EDTA tubes. Collaborator samples were shipped for TCRbeta analysis as frozen whole blood, isolated PBMCs, or DNA extracted from either sample type. V is shortened by 2 bases, J by 8 bases, and the region joining them spans 21 bases. The germline V gene yields MDHEN for CDR1 and SYDVKM for CDR2. Measured from the cysteine to the phenylalanine, the CDR3 is 16 residues long. CDR3 DNA only is kept here, 48 bases in frame from base 1. This sample was taken from a study of blood T cell repertoires in COVID-19 (TCRdb year 2020). Some background on the complete study: Samples covering the acute and convalescent phases of COVID-19 were provided by collaborators in the United States, Italy and Spain. Where HLA class I and class II types were available, the types were taken from metadata supplied by the sample provider, not from assay-based typing. The repertoires were released in a freely available public database meant as a resource for research on the immune response to SARS-CoV-2. The prospective study material was composed of cDNA or gDNA derived from T cells, B-cell-depleted T cells, or PBMCs. The dataset comprised deeply sampled blood TCRbeta repertoires from subjects exposed to, actively infected with, or recovered from COVID-19. A de-identified subject ID, COVID-19 status, age in years and sex were almost always included in the sample metadata. Samples were obtained from the ongoing ImmuneRACE study (first 160 participants) and from 950 to 1,500 subjects provided by 6 global collaborators. Broader findings and caveats from the paper: The amount of clinical and demographic metadata varied by source and participant and was provided uncurated.

TCRbeta CDR3 regions were amplified from genomic DNA by means of the immunoSEQ Assay, a bias-controlled multiplex PCR. The original methods were these. The number of nucleated cells in each sample was estimated from the amplification of reference gene primers within the assay. Sequence reads were collapsed and filtered to measure the absolute abundance of every unique TCRbeta CDR3 rearrangement. For each sample, productive Simpson clonality was calculated as the square root of Simpson's diversity index across productive rearrangements. The immuneACCESS repertoire file appears here via TCRdb, limited to in-frame rearrangements. These files lack a portion of the clones; in checked studies, under half of the deficit traces to unresolved V genes, and the cause of the others is not known. The V and J calls and the clone size are those of that table, but D and trimming were determined from the DNA. For this sample the table gives fewer than 250,000 clones, of which approximately 80% were detected only once. Together, the top ten hold approximately 0.99% of the sample.

This receptor was taken from a man aged 55 to 70 with COVID-19, enrolled during active disease. The chain is assembled from TRBV28 and TRBJ1-2; TRBD1 might be the D gene, on 6 matching bases. Sequencing was done on a sample of peripheral blood. In nucleotide form, the sequence is TGTGCCAGCAGTTTAACGCCACAGGGTTTCCACGGGGGCTACACCTTC. It codes for CASSLTPQGFHGGYTF.